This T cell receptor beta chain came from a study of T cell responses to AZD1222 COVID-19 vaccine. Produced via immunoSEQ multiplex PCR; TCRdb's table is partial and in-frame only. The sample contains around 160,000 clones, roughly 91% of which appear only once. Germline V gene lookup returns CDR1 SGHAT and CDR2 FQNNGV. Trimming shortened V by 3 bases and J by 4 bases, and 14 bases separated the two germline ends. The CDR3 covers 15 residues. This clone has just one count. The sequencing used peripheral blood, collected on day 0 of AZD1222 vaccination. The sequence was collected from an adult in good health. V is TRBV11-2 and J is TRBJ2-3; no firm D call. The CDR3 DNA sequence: TGTGCCAGCAGCTTGCGTCCTCGCCCAGCAGATACGCAGTATTTT. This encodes CASSLRPRPADTQYF. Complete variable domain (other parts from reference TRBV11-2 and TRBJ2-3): EAGVAQSPRYKIIEKRQSVAFWCNPISGHATLYWYQQILGQGPKLLIQFQNNGVVDDSQLPKDRFSAERLKGVDSTLKIQPAKLEDSAVYLCASSLRPRPADTQYFGPGTRLTVL.